This record looks at one T cell receptor (beta chain) sequence and its context. These data are taken from a study of shared clonotypes between healthy human individuals. V dropped 6 bases and J dropped 0 bases, with 8 bases sitting between them. From germline, CDR1 is MNHEY and CDR2 SVGAGI. This CDR3 comprises 13 residues. This table comes from immunoSEQ multiplex PCR, and its TCRdb copy is limited to in-frame clones, with some not included. The repertoire holds 2 million to 2.5 million clones, with approximately 96% as singletons. The chain couples TRBV6-5 to TRBJ1-1; the D is unclear. The source is a man aged 18 to 29 in good health. The specimen sequenced was naive CD4+ T cells sorted from blood. Subset reported: CD45RA+ positively selected. CDR3 sequence: CASRSSLNTEAFF. CDR3 nucleotides: TGTGCCAGCAGGAGTTCATTGAACACTGAAGCTTTCTTT.